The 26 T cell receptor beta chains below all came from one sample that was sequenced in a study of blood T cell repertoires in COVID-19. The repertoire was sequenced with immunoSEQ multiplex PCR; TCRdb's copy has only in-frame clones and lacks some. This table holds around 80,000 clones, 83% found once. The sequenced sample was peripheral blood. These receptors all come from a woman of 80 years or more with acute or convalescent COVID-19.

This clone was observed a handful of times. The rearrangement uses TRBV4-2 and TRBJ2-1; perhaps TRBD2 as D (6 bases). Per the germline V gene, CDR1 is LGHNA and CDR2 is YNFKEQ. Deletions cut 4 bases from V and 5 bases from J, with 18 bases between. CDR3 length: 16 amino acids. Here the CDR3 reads CASSRRNTGDDNEQFF. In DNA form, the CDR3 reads TGTGCCAGCAGCCGAAGGAACACGGGAGACGACAATGAGCAGTTCTTC.

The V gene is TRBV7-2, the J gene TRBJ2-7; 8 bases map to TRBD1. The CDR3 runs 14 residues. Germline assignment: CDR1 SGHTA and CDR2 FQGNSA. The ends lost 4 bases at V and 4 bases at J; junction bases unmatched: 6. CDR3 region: CASSSPGGRYEQYF. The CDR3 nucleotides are TGTGCCAGCAGCTCCCCAGGGGGCCGGTACGAGCAGTACTTC. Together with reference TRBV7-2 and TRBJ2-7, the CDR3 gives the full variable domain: GAGVSQSPSNKVTEKGKDVELRCDPISGHTALYWYRQSLGQGLEFLIYFQGNSAPDKSGLPSDRFSAERTGGSVSTLTIQRTQQEDSAVYLCASSSPGGRYEQYFGPGTRLTVT.

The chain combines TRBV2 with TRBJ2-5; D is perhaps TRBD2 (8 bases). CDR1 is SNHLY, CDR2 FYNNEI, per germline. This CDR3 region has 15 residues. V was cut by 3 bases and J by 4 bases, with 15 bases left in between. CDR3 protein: CASSDGREGAETQYF. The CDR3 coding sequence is TGTGCCAGCAGTGACGGTCGGGAGGGGGCAGAGACCCAGTACTTC. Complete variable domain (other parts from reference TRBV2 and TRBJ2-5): EPEVTQTPSHQVTQMGQEVILRCVPISNHLYFYWYRQILGQKVEFLVSFYNNEISEKSEIFDDQFSVERPDGSNFTLKIRSTKLEDSAMYFCASSDGREGAETQYFGPGTRLLVL.

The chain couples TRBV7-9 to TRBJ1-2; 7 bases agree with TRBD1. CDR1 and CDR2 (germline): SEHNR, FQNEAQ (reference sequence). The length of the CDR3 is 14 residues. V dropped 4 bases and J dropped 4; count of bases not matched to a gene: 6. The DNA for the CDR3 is TGTGCCAGCAGCTACACAGGGGCTACCTATGGCTACACCTTC. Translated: CASSYTGATYGYTF.

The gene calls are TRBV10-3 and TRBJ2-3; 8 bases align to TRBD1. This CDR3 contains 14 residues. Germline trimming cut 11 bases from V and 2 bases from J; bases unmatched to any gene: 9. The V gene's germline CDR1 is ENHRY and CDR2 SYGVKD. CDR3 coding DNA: TGTGCCCCGAGCCGCAGGGGGCCCACAGATACGCAGTATTTT. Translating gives CAPSRRGPTDTQYF.

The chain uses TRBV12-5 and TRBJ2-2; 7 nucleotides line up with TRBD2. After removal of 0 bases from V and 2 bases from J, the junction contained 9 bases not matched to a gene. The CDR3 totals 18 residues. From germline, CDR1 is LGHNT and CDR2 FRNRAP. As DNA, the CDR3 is TGTGCTAGTGGTTTGGTAAGGGCTAGCGGACCTAACACCGGGGAGCTGTTTTTT. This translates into CASGLVRASGPNTGELFF.

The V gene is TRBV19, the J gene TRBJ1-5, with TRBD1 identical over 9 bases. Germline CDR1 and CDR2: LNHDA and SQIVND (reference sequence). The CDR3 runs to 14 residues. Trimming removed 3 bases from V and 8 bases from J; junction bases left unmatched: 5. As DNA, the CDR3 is TGTGCCAGTAGTATGGGACAGGGCACTGAGCCCCAGCATTTT. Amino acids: CASSMGQGTEPQHF.

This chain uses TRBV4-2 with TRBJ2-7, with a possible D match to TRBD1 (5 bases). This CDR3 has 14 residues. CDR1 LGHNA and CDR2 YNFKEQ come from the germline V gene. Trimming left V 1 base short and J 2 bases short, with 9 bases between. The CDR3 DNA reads TGTGCCAGCAGCCAAGTAGGGGTAGCCTACGAGCAGTACTTC. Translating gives CASSQVGVAYEQYF.

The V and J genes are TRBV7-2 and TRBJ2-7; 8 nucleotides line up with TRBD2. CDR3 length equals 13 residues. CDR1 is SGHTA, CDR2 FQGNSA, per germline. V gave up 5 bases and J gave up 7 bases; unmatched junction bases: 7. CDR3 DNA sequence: TGTGCCAGCAGCCCTGGGACTAGAAGGGAGCAGTACTTC. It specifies CASSPGTRREQYF.

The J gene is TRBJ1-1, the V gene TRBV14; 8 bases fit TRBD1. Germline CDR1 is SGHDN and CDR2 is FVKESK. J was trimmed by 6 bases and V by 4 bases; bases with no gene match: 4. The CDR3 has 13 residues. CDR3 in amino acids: CASSLSQGAEAFF. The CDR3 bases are TGTGCCAGCAGCCTTTCACAGGGGGCTGAAGCTTTCTTT.

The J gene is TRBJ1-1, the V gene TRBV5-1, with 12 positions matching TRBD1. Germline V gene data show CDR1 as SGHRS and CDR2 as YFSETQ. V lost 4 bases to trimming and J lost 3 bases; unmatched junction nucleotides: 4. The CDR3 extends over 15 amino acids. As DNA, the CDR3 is TGCGCCAGCAGCGGGGGACAGGGGGCGTACACTGAAGCTTTCTTT. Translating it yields CASSGGQGAYTEAFF.

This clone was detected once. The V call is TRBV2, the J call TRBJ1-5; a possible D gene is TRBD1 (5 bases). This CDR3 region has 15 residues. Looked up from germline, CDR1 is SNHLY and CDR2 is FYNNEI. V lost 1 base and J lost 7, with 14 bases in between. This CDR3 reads CASSEDSGINQPQHF. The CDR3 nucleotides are TGTGCCAGCAGTGAAGATTCAGGGATCAACCAGCCCCAGCATTTT.

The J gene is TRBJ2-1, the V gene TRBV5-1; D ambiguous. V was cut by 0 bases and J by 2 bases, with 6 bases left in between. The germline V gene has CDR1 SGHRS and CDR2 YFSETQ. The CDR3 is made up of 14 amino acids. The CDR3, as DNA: TGCGCCAGCAGCTTGGGTAGTCCCTACAATGAGCAGTTCTTC. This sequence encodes CASSLGSPYNEQFF.

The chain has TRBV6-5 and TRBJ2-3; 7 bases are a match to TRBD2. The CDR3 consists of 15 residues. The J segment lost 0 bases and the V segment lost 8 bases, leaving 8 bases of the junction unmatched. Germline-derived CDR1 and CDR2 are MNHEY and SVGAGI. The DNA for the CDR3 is TGTGCCAGCCGGCGGGGGATCTCTAGCACAGATACGCAGTATTTT. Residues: CASRRGISSTDTQYF.

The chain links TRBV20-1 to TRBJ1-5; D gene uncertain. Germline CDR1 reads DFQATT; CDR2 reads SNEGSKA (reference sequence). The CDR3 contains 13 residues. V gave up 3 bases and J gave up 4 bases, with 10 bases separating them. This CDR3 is CSASLQKNQPQHF. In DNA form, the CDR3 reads TGCAGTGCTAGTCTGCAGAAAAATCAGCCCCAGCATTTT.

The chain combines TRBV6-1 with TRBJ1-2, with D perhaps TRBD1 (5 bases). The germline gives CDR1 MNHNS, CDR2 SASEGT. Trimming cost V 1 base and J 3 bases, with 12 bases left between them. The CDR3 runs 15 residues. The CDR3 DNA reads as TGTGCCAGCAGTGAAGGAGCAGGGCTTTACTATGGCTACACCTTC. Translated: CASSEGAGLYYGYTF.

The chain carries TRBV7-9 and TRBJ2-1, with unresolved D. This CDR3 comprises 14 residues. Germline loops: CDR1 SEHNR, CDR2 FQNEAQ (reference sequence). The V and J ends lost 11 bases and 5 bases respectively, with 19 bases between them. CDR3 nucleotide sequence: TGTGCCCTCTCTACGGGTCCAACAAACAATGAGCAGTTCTTC. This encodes CALSTGPTNNEQFF.

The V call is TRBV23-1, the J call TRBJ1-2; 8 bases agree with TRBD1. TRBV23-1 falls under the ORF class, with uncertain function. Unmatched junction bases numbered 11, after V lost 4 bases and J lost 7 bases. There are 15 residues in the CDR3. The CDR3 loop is CASSLVLPGGGGYTF. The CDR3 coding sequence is TGCGCCAGCAGTCTAGTACTTCCAGGGGGCGGTGGCTACACCTTC.

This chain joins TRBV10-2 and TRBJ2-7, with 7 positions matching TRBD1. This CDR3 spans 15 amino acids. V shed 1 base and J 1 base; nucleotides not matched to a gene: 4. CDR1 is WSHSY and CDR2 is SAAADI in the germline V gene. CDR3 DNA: TGCGCCAGCAGTGAGTACCAGGGACAGTCCTACGAGCAGTACTTC. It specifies CASSEYQGQSYEQYF.

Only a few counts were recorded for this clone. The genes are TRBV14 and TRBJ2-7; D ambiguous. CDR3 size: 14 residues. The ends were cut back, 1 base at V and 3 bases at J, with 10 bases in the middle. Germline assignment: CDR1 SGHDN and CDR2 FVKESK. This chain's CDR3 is CASSQGATYYEQYF. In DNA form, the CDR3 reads TGTGCCAGCAGCCAAGGTGCCACTTACTACGAGCAGTACTTC.

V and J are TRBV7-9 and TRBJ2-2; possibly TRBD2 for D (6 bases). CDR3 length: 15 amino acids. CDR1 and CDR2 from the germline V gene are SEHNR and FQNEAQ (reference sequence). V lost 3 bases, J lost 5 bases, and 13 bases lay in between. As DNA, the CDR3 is TGTGCCAGCAGCTTGTCGGGAGTGGGGACCGGGGAGCTGTTTTTT. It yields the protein CASSLSGVGTGELFF.

CDR3 sequence reads: CASSRAGGTYEQYF. The CDR3 DNA reads TGTGCCAGCAGCAGAGCGGGAGGGACCTACGAGCAGTACTTC. J is TRBJ2-7 and V is TRBV5-5, with 10 bases lining up with TRBD2. The CDR3 has 14 amino acids. The germline CDR1 and CDR2 sequences are SGHKS and YYEKEE (reference sequence). The trim removed 4 bases at V and 2 bases at J, leaving 3 bases unmatched.

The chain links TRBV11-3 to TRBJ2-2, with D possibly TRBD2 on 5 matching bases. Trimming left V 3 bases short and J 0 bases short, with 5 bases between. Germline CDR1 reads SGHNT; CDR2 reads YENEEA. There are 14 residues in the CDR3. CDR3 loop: CASSFGANTGELFF. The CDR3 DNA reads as TGTGCCAGCAGCTTCGGGGCGAACACCGGGGAGCTGTTTTTT.

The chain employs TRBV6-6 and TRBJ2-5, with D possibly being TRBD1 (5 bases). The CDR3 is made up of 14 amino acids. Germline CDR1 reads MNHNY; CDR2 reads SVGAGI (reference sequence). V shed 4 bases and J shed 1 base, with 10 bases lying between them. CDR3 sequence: CASSSGHSQETQYF. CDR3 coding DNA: TGTGCCAGCAGTTCCGGACACTCCCAAGAGACCCAGTACTTC.

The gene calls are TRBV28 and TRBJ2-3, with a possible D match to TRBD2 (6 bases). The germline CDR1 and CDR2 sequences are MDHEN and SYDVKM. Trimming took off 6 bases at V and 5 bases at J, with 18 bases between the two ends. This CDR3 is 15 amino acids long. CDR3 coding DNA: TGTGCCAGCAGGCTCGCGCGGGACGGGGGAGATACGCAGTATTTT. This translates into CASRLARDGGDTQYF. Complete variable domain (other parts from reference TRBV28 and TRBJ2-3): DVKVTQSSRYLVKRTGEKVFLECVQDMDHENMFWYRQDPGLGLRLIYFSYDVKMKEKGDIPEGYSVSREKKERFSLILESASTNQTSMYLCASRLARDGGDTQYFGPGTRLTVL.

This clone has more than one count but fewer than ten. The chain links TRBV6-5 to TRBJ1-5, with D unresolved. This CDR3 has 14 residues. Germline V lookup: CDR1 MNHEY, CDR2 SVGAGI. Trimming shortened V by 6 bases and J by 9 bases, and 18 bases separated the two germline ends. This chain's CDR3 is CASRPREHLLPQHF. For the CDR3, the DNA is TGTGCCAGCAGACCCCGGGAACACCTCCTGCCCCAGCATTTT.